Included here is one T cell receptor beta chain sequence, with context. This entry is derived from a study of technical replicates of blood from several donors. TCRdb's copy holds only in-frame clones and misses some; the assay was immunoSEQ multiplex PCR. The sample gives about 83,000 clones, approximately 94% of which show up once; roughly 0.22% is in the top ten. This CDR3 contains 17 residues. This chain joins TRBV21-1 and TRBJ1-3; whether TRBD1, the table's D call, matches the DNA was not checked. TRBV21-1 is deemed a pseudogene. This sequence was found in a human donor in good health. Material: T cells isolated from PBMCs. This CDR3 is CASSTRVGQFSGNTIYF. The DNA for the CDR3 is TGTGCCAGCAGCACTCGTGTGGGACAGTTCTCTGGAAACACCATATATTTT.